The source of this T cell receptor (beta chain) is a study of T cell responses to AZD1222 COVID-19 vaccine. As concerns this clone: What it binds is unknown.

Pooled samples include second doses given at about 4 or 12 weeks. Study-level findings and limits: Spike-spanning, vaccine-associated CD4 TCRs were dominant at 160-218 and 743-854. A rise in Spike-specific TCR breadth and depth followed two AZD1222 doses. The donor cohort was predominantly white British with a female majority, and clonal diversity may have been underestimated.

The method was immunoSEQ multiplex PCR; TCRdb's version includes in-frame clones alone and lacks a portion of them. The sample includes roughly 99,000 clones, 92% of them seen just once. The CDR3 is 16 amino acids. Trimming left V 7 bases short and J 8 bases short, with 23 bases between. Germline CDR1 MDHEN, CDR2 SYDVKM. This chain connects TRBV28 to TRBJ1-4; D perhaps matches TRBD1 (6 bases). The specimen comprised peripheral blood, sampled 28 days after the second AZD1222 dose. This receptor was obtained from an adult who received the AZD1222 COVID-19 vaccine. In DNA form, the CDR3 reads TGTGCCAGCACCTCAAGCGTCGGGGACATCATAGAAAAACTGTTTTTT. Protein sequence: CASTSSVGDIIEKLFF.